The 9 T cell receptor beta chains listed next were all sequenced from one sample in a study of cytomegalovirus exposure and HLA in healthy donors. This PCR relied on a set of 60 Vbeta primers and 13 Jbeta primers. Generated by immunoSEQ multiplex PCR, the TCRdb table keeps only in-frame clones and is missing some. Here the sample spans 150,000 to 200,000 clones, over 70% being singletons. Sequencing was performed on PBMCs. The receptor set was obtained from a male donor in good health and CMV-seronegative.

The chain is built from TRBV6-5 and TRBJ2-7; TRBD2 matches at 10 bases. The germline V gene has CDR1 MNHEY and CDR2 SVGAGI. The junction had 10 bases not matched to a gene; V was cut back by 2 bases and J by 6 bases. The CDR3 extends over 16 amino acids. CDR3 bases: TGTGCCAGCAGTTACGAAGGGAGCCTAGCGGGAGCCGAGCAGTACTTC. Protein sequence: CASSYEGSLAGAEQYF.

This chain joins TRBV19 and TRBJ2-7; D perhaps matches TRBD1 (6 bases). The CDR3 is made up of 15 amino acids. Germline V gene lookup returns CDR1 LNHDA and CDR2 SQIVND (reference sequence). V lost 3 bases and J lost 1, with 13 bases in between. CDR3: CASSIYRASSYEQYF. CDR3 DNA: TGTGCCAGTAGTATCTACAGGGCGTCATCCTACGAGCAGTACTTC. Based on the CDR3 plus reference TRBV19 and TRBJ2-7, the full variable domain is DGGITQSPKYLFRKEGQNVTLSCEQNLNHDAMYWYRQDPGQGLRLIYYSQIVNDFQKGDIAEGYSVSREKKESFPLTVTSAQKNPTAFYLCASSIYRASSYEQYFGPGTRLTVT.

This chain links TRBV6-4 with TRBJ2-1; TRBD2 aligns across 10 bases. This CDR3 region has 15 residues. The germline V gene has CDR1 MRHNA and CDR2 SNTAGT. The V segment lost 2 bases and the J segment 5 bases; nucleotides outside the gene matches: 3. The CDR3 sequence is CASSDEAGGHNEQFF. Here the CDR3 DNA reads TGTGCCAGCAGTGACGAAGCGGGAGGGCACAATGAGCAGTTCTTC.

This clone was observed a single time. As DNA, the CDR3 is TGTGCCATCATGGGCAGCTCCTACGAGCAGTACTTC. It is translated as CAIMGSSYEQYF. The rearrangement links TRBV10-3 to TRBJ2-7; D not resolved. This CDR3 contains 12 residues. V was pared by 7 bases and J by 0 bases, with 7 bases between. CDR1 and CDR2 (germline): ENHRY, SYGVKD.

This sequence joins TRBV29-1 and TRBJ2-7; 12 bases fit TRBD2. The V gene end was trimmed by 3 bases and the J gene end by 6 bases; junction bases not matched to a gene: 0. Germline CDR1 reads SQVTM; CDR2 reads ANQGSEA. The CDR3 sequence is 12 residues long. Written as DNA, the CDR3 is TGCAGCGTTGAGGGACTAGCGGGCGAGCAGTACTTC. Translating gives CSVEGLAGEQYF.

This clone was seen more than once but under ten times. The chain uses TRBV29-1 and TRBJ2-7, with 7 positions matching TRBD1. The CDR3 has 12 amino acids. Germline-derived CDR1 and CDR2 are SQVTM and ANQGSEA. With V trimmed by 0 bases and J by 13 bases, 9 bases remained unmatched. This CDR3 is CSVEESSGTEYF. The CDR3 DNA reads as TGCAGCGTTGAAGAGAGCTCCGGGACAGAATACTTC.

This rearrangement joins TRBV5-1 to TRBJ2-1; 10 bases map to TRBD2. Trimming took 6 bases from V and 6 from J; bases not matched to a gene: 12. The CDR3 has 16 amino acids. Germline-derived CDR1 and CDR2 are SGHRS and YFSETQ. CDR3 in DNA: TGCGCCAGCACCCCCTTTGCTAGCGGGAGCATCAATGAGCAGTTCTTC. It codes for CASTPFASGSINEQFF.

J is TRBJ1-5 and V is TRBV10-3; 12 bases align to TRBD1. The ends lost 2 bases at V and 6 bases at J; junction bases unmatched: 8. Germline V CDR1 and CDR2: ENHRY, SYGVKD. The CDR3 extends over 17 amino acids. The CDR3 protein is CAISEPAWDRGPQPQHF. CDR3 in DNA: TGTGCCATCAGTGAGCCCGCCTGGGACAGGGGGCCTCAGCCCCAGCATTTT.

This clone was seen only a few times. The chain has TRBV25-1 and TRBJ1-1; no definite D call. The CDR3 loop spans 15 amino acids. V lost 1 base to trimming and J lost 1 base, with 10 bases between them. In germline, CDR1 is MGHDK, CDR2 SYGVNS. CDR3 sequence (DNA): TGTGCCAGCAGTGAATTTGTTAGGAGGAACACTGAAGCTTTCTTT. Its translation is CASSEFVRRNTEAFF.